The 13 T cell receptor beta chains presented below share a single source sample, sequenced in a study of cytomegalovirus exposure and HLA in healthy donors. It was with 60 Vbeta and 13 Jbeta primers that the PCR ran. Sequencing was performed with immunoSEQ multiplex PCR; in TCRdb, only in-frame clones are kept and a portion is missing. The repertoire includes around 130,000 clones, roughly 8.3% of them detected once, and 5.5% sits in the top ten. The sample comprised PBMCs. The receptor set was obtained from a man between 35 and 55 years old in good health and CMV-seronegative.

In this sample, this clone turned up a few times. This rearrangement joins TRBV30 to TRBJ2-3; 8 bases agree with TRBD2. The CDR3 sequence is 14 residues long. V dropped 2 bases and J dropped 2; count of bases not matched to a gene: 3. The germline gives CDR1 GTSNPN, CDR2 SVGIG (reference sequence). CDR3 nucleotide sequence: TGTGCCTGGAGTACTAGCGGCCCCACAGATACGCAGTATTTT. Translation gives CAWSTSGPTDTQYF.

This clone was counted between two and nine times. The CDR3, as DNA: TGCAGCGTCGGGGACAGCTCCTACGAGCAGTACTTC. The encoded protein is CSVGDSSYEQYF. The chain couples TRBV29-1 to TRBJ2-7; TRBD1 aligns across 7 bases. Looked up from germline, CDR1 is SQVTM and CDR2 is ANQGSEA. The junction had 2 bases not matched to a gene; V was cut back by 6 bases and J by 0 bases. This CDR3 spans 12 amino acids.

The chain couples TRBV19 to TRBJ1-2; D is ambiguous. The V and J ends lost 2 bases and 3 bases respectively, with 10 bases between them. This CDR3 is 14 amino acids long. Germline V gives CDR1 LNHDA, CDR2 SQIVND (reference sequence). CDR3 sequence: CASSILGEDYGYTF. The CDR3 DNA reads as TGTGCCAGTAGTATATTAGGAGAGGACTATGGCTACACCTTC.

The V call is TRBV6-6, the J call TRBJ1-2; TRBD1 is a possible D gene (6 bases). From germline, CDR1 is MNHNY and CDR2 SVGAGI (reference sequence). Trimming took 0 bases from V and 6 from J, leaving 11 bases between them. The CDR3 consists of 14 residues. CDR3 sequence (DNA): TGTGCCAGCAGTTACTCGGGGGGGCTCGATGGCTACACCTTC. Protein: CASSYSGGLDGYTF.

This chain links TRBV27 with TRBJ2-7, with D maybe TRBD2 (6 bases). The germline V gene has CDR1 MNHEY and CDR2 SMNVEV (reference sequence). The CDR3 contains 14 residues. Trimming cost V 5 bases and J 5 bases, with 16 bases left between them. The CDR3 is CASSAGGGSDEQYF. The CDR3 bases are TGTGCCAGCAGTGCGGGTGGGGGGTCCGACGAGCAGTACTTC.

The chain is built from TRBV19 and TRBJ1-1; D unresolved. This CDR3 has 13 amino acids. V was shortened by 2 bases and J by 1 base, with 5 bases between the two germline ends. Germline CDR1 and CDR2: LNHDA and SQIVND (reference sequence). The CDR3 coding sequence is TGTGCCAGTAGTATACTCAGGAACACTGAAGCTTTCTTT. It specifies CASSILRNTEAFF. The full variable domain, in which reference TRBV19 and TRBJ1-1 provide the parts outside the CDR3, is DGGITQSPKYLFRKEGQNVTLSCEQNLNHDAMYWYRQDPGQGLRLIYYSQIVNDFQKGDIAEGYSVSREKKESFPLTVTSAQKNPTAFYLCASSILRNTEAFFGQGTRLTVV.

This clone was seen more than once but under ten times. The chain carries TRBV19 and TRBJ1-1; D remains ambiguous. The CDR3 loop spans 12 amino acids. The germline CDR1 and CDR2 sequences are LNHDA and SQIVND (reference sequence). The V and J ends lost 11 bases and 1 base respectively, with 11 bases between them. CDR3 protein: CASGGPNTEAFF. CDR3 in DNA: TGTGCCTCTGGAGGGCCGAACACTGAAGCTTTCTTT.

This clone has just a few counts. The V gene is TRBV4-1, the J gene TRBJ2-2; possibly TRBD1 for D (5 bases). Germline CDR1 and CDR2: MGHRA and YSYEKL. The CDR3 has 15 amino acids. Trimming took off 3 bases at V and 1 base at J, with 9 bases between the two ends. The CDR3 coding sequence is TGCGCCAGCAGCCACAGGGCAGGGAACACCGGGGAGCTGTTTTTT. As protein: CASSHRAGNTGELFF.

This clone has more than one count but fewer than ten. The rearrangement uses TRBV7-9 and TRBJ2-3, with TRBD1 identical over 7 bases. CDR3 length: 17 residues. The germline CDR1 and CDR2 sequences are SEHNR and FQNEAQ (reference sequence). J was trimmed by 0 bases and V by 0 bases; bases with no gene match: 6. The DNA for the CDR3 is TGTGCCAGCAGCTTAGCGGGGACAGCTACTAGCACAGATACGCAGTATTTT. Residues: CASSLAGTATSTDTQYF.

The chain employs TRBV29-1 and TRBJ2-5; D not resolved. The CDR3 totals 12 residues. Germline V gives CDR1 SQVTM, CDR2 ANQGSEA. V was pared by 4 bases and J by 2 bases, with 8 bases between. The CDR3 region is CSVASQQETQYF. CDR3 nucleotides: TGCAGCGTTGCCAGTCAGCAAGAGACCCAGTACTTC.

J is TRBJ1-5 and V is TRBV19, with D tentatively TRBD1 (5 bases). The CDR3 spans 17 residues. Germline V CDR1 and CDR2: LNHDA, SQIVND (reference sequence). Trimming left V 3 bases short and J 6 bases short, with 21 bases between. As DNA, the CDR3 is TGTGCCAGTAGTATTTCCCCTGCGGGGACCCCTCGTCAGCCCCAGCATTTT. Amino acid sequence: CASSISPAGTPRQPQHF.

This sequence joins TRBV11-2 and TRBJ2-1; TRBD1 might be the D (6 bases). The germline gives CDR1 SGHAT, CDR2 FQNNGV. This CDR3 region has 13 residues. The V gene lost 5 bases and the J gene lost 12 bases, with 17 bases spanning the gap. The DNA for the CDR3 is TGTGCCAGCAGCGCTCGGGACACCCAGGGGCAGTTCTTC. It codes for CASSARDTQGQFF. The whole variable domain, remainder taken from reference TRBV11-2 and TRBJ2-1, is EAGVAQSPRYKIIEKRQSVAFWCNPISGHATLYWYQQILGQGPKLLIQFQNNGVVDDSQLPKDRFSAERLKGVDSTLKIQPAKLEDSAVYLCASSARDTQGQFFGPGTRLTVL.

This clone was counted only a few times. The rearrangement links TRBV4-2 to TRBJ1-2; TRBD1 agrees at 8 bases. There are 16 residues in the CDR3. After removal of 2 bases from V and 1 base from J, the junction contained 6 bases not matched to a gene. Per germline, CDR1 LGHNA and CDR2 YNFKEQ. This CDR3 is CASSQTGGWDNYGYTF. The CDR3, as DNA: TGTGCCAGCAGCCAAACAGGGGGTTGGGATAACTATGGCTACACCTTC.